The T cell receptor beta chain described here comes from a study of blood T cell repertoires in COVID-19. TCRdb keeps only in-frame clones here, not all; method: immunoSEQ multiplex PCR. In the table there are about 160,000 clones, 85% of which are singletons. The length of the CDR3 is 16 residues. The germline V gene encodes CDR1 PRHDT and CDR2 FYEKMQ (reference sequence). V lost 5 bases and J lost 3, with 19 bases in between. The rearrangement links TRBV13 to TRBJ1-1; TRBD1 might be the D (6 bases). The source is a human donor with acute or convalescent COVID-19. The donor label of this sample is uncertain. The sample consisted of peripheral blood. The CDR3 coding sequence is TGTGCCAGCAGCACTACTACTATTCCAGGGGACACTGAAGCTTTCTTT. Amino acids: CASSTTTIPGDTEAFF.